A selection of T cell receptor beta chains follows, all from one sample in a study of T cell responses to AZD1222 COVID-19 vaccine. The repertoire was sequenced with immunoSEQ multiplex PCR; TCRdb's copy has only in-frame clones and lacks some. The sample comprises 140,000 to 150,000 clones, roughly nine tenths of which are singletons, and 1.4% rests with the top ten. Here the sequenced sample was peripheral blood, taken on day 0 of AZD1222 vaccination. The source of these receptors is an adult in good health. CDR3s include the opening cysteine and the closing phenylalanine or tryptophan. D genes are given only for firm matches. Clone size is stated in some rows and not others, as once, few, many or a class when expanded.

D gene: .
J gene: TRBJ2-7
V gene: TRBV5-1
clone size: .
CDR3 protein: CASSLDGVLIYEQYF
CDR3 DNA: TGCGCCAGCAGCTTGGATGGGGTGTTGATCTACGAGCAGTACTTC

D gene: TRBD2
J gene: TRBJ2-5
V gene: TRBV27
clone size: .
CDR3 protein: CASSSGTSGNIQETQYF
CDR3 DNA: TGTGCCAGCAGTTCGGGGACTAGCGGGAACATACAAGAGACCCAGTACTTC

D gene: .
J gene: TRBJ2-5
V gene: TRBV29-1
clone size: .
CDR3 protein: CSAGDTGLQYF
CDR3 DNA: TGCAGCGCGGGGGACACCGGTCTCCAGTACTTC

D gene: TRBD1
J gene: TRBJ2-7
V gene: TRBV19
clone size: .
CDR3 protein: CASSIQGGRNEQYF
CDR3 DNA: TGTGCCAGTAGTATACAAGGGGGCAGGAACGAGCAGTACTTC

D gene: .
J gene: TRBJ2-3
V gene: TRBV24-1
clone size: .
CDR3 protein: CATSSSGATDTQYF
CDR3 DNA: TGTGCCACCAGTTCTTCTGGGGCCACAGATACGCAGTATTTT

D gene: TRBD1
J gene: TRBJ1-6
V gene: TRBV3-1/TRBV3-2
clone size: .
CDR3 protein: CASSLSSGQGPSAVSPLHF
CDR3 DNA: TGTGCCAGCAGCCTCTCCTCGGGACAGGGGCCTTCGGCCGTTTCACCCCTCCACTTT

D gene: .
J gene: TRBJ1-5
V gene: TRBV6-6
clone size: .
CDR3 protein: CASSYKPDYQPQHF
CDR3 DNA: TGTGCCAGCAGTTACAAGCCAGACTATCAGCCCCAGCATTTT

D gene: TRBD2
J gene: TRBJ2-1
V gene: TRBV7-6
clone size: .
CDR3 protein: CASSSGLAHYNEQFF
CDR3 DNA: TGTGCCAGCAGCTCCGGACTAGCACACTACAATGAGCAGTTCTTC

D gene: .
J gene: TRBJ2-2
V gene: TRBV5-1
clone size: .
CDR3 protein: CASSLNPASGELFF
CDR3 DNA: TGCGCCAGCAGCTTGAACCCAGCCTCCGGGGAGCTGTTTTTT

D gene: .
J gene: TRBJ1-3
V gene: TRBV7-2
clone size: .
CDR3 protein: CASSPFDQGLMGNTIYF
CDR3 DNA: TGTGCCAGCAGCCCCTTCGACCAGGGGTTAATGGGAAACACCATATATTTT

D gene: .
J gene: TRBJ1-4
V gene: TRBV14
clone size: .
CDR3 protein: CASSQDPDSPKLFF
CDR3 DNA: TGTGCCAGCAGCCAAGACCCCGACAGTCCCAAACTGTTTTTT

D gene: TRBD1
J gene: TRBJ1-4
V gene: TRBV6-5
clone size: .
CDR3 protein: CASRGDRGSEKLFF
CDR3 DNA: TGTGCCAGCAGGGGTGACAGGGGGAGTGAAAAACTGTTTTTT

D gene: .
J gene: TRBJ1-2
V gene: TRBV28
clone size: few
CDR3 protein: CASSPGRYGYTF
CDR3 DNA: TGTGCCAGCAGCCCGGGTCGCTATGGCTACACCTTC

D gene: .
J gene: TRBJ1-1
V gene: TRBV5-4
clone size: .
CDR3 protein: CASSPNVGRPNTEAFF
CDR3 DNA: TGTGCCAGCAGCCCAAATGTCGGACGGCCCAACACTGAAGCTTTCTTT

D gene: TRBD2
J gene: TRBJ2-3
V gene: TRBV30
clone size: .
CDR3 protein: CAWKSLAGVYGTDTQYF
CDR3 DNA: TGTGCCTGGAAGAGCCTAGCGGGAGTTTATGGCACAGATACGCAGTATTTT

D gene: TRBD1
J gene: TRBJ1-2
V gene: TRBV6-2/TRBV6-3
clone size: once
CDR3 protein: CASSYEQGGDIYGYTF
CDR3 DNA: TGTGCCAGCAGTTACGAACAGGGGGGTGATATCTATGGCTACACCTTC

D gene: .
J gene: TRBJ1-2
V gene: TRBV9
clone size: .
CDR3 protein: CASPGGYTF
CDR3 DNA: TGTGCCAGCCCGGGGGGCTACACCTTC

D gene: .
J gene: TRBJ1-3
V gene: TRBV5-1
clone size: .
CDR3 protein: CASSLFDSSSGNTIYF
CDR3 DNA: TGCGCCAGCAGCTTGTTCGACAGCTCCTCTGGAAACACCATATATTTT

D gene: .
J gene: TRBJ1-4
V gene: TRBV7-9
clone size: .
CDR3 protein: CASSLAGTRAGTGEKLFF
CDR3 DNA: TGTGCCAGCAGCTTAGCCGGTACACGGGCGGGGACCGGTGAAAAACTGTTTTTT

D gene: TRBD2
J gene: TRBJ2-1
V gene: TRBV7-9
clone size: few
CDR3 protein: CASSLTAGGLNEQFF
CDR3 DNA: TGTGCCAGCAGCCTCACAGCGGGAGGGCTTAATGAGCAGTTCTTC

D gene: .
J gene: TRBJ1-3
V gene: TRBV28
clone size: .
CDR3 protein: CASSFGTHTGNTIYF
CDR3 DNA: TGTGCCAGCAGTTTCGGGACTCACACTGGAAACACCATATATTTT

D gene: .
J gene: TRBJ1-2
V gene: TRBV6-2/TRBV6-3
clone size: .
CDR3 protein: CASSSTANYGYTF
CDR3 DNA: TGTGCCAGCAGTTCTACAGCAAACTATGGCTACACCTTC

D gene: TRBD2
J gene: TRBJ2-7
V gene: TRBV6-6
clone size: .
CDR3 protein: CASSRLKPGLAGSYEQYF
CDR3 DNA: TGTGCCAGCAGTCGACTGAAGCCGGGACTAGCGGGGTCCTACGAGCAGTACTTC

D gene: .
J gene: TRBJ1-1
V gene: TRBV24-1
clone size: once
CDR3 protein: CATEFGDKAFF
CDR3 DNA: TGTGCCACCGAATTTGGGGACAAAGCTTTCTTT

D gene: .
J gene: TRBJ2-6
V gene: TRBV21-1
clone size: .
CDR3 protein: CASSNSGHSGANVLTF
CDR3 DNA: TGTGCCAGCAGCAACTCAGGGCACTCTGGGGCCAACGTCCTGACTTTC

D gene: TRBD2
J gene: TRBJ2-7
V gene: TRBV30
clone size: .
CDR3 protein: CAWTASGVYEQYF
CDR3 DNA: TGTGCCTGGACCGCTAGCGGGGTCTACGAGCAGTACTTC

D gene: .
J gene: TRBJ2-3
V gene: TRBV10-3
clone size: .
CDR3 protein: CAISVGPTSDTQYF
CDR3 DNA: TGTGCCATCAGTGTAGGGCCTACCTCAGATACGCAGTATTTT

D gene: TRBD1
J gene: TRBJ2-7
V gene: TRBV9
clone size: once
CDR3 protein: CASSVGGTGSYEQYF
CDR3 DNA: TGTGCCAGCAGCGTAGGTGGGACAGGCTCCTACGAGCAGTACTTC